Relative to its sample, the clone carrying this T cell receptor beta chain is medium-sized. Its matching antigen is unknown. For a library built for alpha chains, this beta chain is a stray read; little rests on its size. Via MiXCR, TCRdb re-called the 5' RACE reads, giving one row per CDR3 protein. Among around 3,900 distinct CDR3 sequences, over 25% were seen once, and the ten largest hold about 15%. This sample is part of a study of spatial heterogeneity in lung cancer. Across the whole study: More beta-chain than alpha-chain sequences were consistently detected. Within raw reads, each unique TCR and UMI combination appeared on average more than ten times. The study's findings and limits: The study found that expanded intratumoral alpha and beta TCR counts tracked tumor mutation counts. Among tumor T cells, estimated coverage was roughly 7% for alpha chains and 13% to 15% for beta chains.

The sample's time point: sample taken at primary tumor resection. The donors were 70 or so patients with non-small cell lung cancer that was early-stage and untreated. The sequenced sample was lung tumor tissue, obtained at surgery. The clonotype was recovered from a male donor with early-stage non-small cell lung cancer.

The CDR3 DNA reads as TGCGCCAGCAGCTTGAATGGACGGACTAGCACAGATACGCAGTATTTT. Encoded protein: CASSLNGRTSTDTQYF. This chain links TRBV5-1 with TRBJ2-3, with D perhaps matching TRBD2 (5 bases). Germline CDR1 and CDR2: SGHRS and YFSETQ. CDR3 length: 16 residues. V shed 1 base and J shed 0 bases, with 12 bases lying between them.